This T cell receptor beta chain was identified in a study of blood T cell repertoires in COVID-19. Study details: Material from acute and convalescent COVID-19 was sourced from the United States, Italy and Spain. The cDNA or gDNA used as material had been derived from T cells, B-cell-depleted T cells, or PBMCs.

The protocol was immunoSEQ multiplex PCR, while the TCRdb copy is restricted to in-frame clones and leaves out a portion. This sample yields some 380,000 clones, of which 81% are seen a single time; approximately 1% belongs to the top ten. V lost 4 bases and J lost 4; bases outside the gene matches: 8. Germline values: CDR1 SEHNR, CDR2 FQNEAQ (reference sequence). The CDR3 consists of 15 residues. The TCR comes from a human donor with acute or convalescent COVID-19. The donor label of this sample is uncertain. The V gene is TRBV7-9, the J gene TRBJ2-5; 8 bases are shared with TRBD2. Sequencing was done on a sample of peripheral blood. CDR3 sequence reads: CASSSKRGPGETQYF. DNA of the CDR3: TGTGCCAGCAGCTCGAAGCGGGGGCCGGGAGAGACCCAGTACTTC.